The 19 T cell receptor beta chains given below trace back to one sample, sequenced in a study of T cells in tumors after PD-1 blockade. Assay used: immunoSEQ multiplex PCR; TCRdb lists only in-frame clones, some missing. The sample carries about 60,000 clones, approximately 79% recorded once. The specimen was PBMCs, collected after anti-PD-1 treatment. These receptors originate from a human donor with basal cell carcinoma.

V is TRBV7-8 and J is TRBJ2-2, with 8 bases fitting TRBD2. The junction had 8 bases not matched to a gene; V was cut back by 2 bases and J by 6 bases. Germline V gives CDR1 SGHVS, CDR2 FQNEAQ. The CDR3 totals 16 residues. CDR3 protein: CASSLSYGGAPGELFF. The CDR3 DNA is TGTGCCAGCAGCTTAAGTTACGGGGGGGCCCCCGGGGAGCTGTTTTTT.

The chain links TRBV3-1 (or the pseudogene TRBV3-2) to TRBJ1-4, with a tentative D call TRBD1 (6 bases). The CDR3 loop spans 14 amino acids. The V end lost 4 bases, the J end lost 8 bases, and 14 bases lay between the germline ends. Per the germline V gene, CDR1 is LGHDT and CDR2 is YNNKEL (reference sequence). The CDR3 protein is CASSLSGTREKLFF. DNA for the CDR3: TGTGCCAGCAGCCTATCCGGGACACGGGAAAAACTGTTTTTT.

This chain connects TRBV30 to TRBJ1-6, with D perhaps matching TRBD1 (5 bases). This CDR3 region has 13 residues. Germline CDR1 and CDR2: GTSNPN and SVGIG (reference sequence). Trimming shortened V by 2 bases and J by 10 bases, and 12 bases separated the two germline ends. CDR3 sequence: CAWSKGTYSPLHF. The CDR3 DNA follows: TGTGCCTGGAGTAAGGGGACGTACTCACCCCTCCACTTT.

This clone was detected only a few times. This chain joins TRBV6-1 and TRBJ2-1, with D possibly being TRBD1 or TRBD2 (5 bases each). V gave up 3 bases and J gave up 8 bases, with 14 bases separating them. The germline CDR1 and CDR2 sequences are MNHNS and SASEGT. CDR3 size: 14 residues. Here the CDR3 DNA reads TGTGCCAGCAGTGACGGCAGGGAGACGGATGAGCAGTTCTTC. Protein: CASSDGRETDEQFF.

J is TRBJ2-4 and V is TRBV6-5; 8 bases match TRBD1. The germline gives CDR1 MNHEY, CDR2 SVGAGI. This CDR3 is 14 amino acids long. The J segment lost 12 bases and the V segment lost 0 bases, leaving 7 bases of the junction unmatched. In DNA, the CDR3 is TGTGCCAGCAGTTACTCGTGGCAGGGGGCCGGTCAGTACTTC. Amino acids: CASSYSWQGAGQYF.

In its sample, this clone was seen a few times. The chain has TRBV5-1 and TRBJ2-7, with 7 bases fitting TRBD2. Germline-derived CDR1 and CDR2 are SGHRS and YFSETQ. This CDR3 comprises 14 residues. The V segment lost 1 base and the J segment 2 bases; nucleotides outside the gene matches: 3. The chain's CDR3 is CASSLSAGAYEQYF. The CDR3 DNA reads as TGCGCCAGCAGCTTGTCTGCGGGGGCCTACGAGCAGTACTTC.

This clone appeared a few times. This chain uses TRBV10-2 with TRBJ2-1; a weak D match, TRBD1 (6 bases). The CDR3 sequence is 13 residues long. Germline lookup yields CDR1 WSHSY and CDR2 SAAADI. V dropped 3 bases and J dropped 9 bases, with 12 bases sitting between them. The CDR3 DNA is TGCGCCAGCAGTGACAGGGGTGGGGGTGAGCAGTTCTTC. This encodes CASSDRGGGEQFF.

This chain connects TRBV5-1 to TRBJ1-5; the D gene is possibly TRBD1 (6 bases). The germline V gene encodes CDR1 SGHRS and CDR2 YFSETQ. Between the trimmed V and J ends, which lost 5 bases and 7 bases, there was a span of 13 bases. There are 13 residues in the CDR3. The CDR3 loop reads CASSPGAGQPQHF. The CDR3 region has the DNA TGCGCCAGCAGTCCAGGGGCAGGGCAGCCCCAGCATTTT.

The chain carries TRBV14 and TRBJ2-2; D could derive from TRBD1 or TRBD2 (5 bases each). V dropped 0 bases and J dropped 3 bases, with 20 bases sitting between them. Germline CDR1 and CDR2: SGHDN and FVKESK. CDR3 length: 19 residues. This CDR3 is CASSQDKGWRRDHTGELFF. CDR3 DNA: TGTGCCAGCAGCCAAGATAAAGGGTGGCGCAGGGACCACACCGGGGAGCTGTTTTTT.

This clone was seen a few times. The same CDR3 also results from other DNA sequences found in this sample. CDR3: CASSLEAGRNSPLHF. CDR3 DNA: TGTGCCAGCAGCTTAGAAGCCGGAAGGAATTCACCCCTCCACTTT. This chain connects TRBV7-2 to TRBJ1-6; D call uncertain. Germline V CDR1 and CDR2: SGHTA, FQGNSA. The CDR3 is made up of 15 amino acids. V was cut by 1 base and J by 7 bases, with 11 bases left in between.

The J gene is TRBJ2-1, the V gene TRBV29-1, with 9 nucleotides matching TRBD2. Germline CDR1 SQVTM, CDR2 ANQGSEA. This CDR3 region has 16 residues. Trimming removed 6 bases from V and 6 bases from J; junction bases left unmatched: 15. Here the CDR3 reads CSVSVQASGVGNEQFF. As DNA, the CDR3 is TGCAGCGTCTCCGTCCAGGCTAGCGGGGTGGGCAATGAGCAGTTCTTC.

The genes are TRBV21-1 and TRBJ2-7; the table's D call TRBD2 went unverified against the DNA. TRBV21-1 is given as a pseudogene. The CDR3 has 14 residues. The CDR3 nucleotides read TGTGCCAGCAGCCCCCGAGCGGGGGGGTGGGAGCAGTACTTC. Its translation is CASSPRAGGWEQYF.

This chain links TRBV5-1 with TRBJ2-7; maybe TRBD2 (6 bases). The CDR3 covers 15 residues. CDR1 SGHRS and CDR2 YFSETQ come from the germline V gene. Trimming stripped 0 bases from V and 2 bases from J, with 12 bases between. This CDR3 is CASSLGGTSAYEQYF. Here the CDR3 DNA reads TGCGCCAGCAGCTTGGGGGGGACTTCAGCCTACGAGCAGTACTTC. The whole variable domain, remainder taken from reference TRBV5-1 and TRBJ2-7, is KAGVTQTPRYLIKTRGQQVTLSCSPISGHRSVSWYQQTPGQGLQFLFEYFSETQRNKGNFPGRFSGRQFSNSRSEMNVSTLELGDSALYLCASSLGGTSAYEQYFGPGTRLTVT.

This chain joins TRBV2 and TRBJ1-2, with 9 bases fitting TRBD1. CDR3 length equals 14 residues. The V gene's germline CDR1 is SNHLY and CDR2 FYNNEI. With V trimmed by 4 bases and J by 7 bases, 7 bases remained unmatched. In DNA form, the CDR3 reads TGTGCCAGCAGTGCGGAGGGACAGGGAGTTGGCTACACCTTC. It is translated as CASSAEGQGVGYTF.

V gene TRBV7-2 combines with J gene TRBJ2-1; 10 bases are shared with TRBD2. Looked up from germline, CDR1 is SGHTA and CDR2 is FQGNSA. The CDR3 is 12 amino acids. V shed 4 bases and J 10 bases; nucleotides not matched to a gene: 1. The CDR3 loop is CASSSGLAEQFF. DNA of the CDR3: TGTGCCAGCAGCTCGGGACTAGCGGAGCAGTTCTTC.

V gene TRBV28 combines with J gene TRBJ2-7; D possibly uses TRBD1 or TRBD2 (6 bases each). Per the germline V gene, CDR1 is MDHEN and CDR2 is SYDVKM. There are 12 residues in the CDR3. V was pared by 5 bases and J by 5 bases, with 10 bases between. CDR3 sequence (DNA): TGTGCCAGCAGTGAGGGGGGCGACGAGCAGTACTTC. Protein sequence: CASSEGGDEQYF. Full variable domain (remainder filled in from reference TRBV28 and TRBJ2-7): DVKVTQSSRYLVKRTGEKVFLECVQDMDHENMFWYRQDPGLGLRLIYFSYDVKMKEKGDIPEGYSVSREKKERFSLILESASTNQTSMYLCASSEGGDEQYFGPGTRLTVT.

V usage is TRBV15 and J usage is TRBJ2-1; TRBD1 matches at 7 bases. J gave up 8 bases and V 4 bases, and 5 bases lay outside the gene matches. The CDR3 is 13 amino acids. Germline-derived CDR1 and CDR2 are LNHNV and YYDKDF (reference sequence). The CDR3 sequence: CATSMDRRDEQFF. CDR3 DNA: TGTGCCACCAGCATGGACAGGCGGGATGAGCAGTTCTTC. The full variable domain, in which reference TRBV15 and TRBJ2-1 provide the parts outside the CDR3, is DAMVIQNPRYQVTQFGKPVTLSCSQTLNHNVMYWYQQKSSQAPKLLFHYYDKDFNNEADTPDNFQSRRPNTSFCFLDIRSPGLGDTAMYLCATSMDRRDEQFFGPGTRLTVL.

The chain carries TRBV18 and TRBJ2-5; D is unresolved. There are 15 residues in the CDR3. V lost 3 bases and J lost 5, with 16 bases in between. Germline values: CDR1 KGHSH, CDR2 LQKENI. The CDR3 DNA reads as TGTGCCAGCTCACCTCGAGCAGACCTTTGGGAGACCCAGTACTTC. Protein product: CASSPRADLWETQYF. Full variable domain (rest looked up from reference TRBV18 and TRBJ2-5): NAGVMQNPRHLVRRRGQEARLRCSPMKGHSHVYWYRQLPEEGLKFMVYLQKENIIDESGMPKERFSAEFPKEGPSILRIQQVVRGDSAAYFCASSPRADLWETQYFGPGTRLLVL.

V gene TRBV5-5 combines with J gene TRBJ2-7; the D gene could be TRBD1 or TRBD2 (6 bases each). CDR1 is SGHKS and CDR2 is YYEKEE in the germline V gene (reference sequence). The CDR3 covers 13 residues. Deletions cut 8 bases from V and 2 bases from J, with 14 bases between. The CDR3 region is CASAEGVTYEQYF. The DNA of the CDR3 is TGTGCCAGTGCGGAGGGGGTTACCTACGAGCAGTACTTC.